This T cell receptor beta chain comes out of a study of blood T cell repertoires in COVID-19. Repertoires were generated with immunoSEQ multiplex PCR, while TCRdb's copy carries only in-frame clones and drops some. The sample has 200,000 to 300,000 clones; roughly 80% are singletons. The CDR3 sequence is 16 residues long. Germline CDR1 is SEHNR and CDR2 is FQNEAQ (reference sequence). With 1 base removed from V and 0 bases from J, the gap between germline ends came to 12 bases. The source is a woman aged 18-30 years with acute or convalescent COVID-19. Sequenced material: peripheral blood. The chain recombines TRBV7-9 with TRBJ1-1; perhaps TRBD1 as D (5 bases). The CDR3 here is CASSLGAGRMNTEAFF. CDR3 nucleotides: TGTGCCAGCAGCTTAGGGGCAGGGCGTATGAACACTGAAGCTTTCTTT.